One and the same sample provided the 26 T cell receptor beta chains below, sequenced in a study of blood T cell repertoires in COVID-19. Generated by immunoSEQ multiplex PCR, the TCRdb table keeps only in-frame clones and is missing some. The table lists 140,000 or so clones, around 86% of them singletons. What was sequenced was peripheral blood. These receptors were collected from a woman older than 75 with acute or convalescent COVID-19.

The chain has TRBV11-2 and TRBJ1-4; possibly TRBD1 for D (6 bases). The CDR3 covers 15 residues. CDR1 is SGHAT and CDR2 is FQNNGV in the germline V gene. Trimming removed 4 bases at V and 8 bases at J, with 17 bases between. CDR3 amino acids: CASSSLQGSNEKLFF. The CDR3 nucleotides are TGTGCCAGCAGCTCTCTACAGGGTTCAAACGAAAAACTGTTTTTT. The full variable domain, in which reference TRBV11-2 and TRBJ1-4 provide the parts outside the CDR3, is EAGVAQSPRYKIIEKRQSVAFWCNPISGHATLYWYQQILGQGPKLLIQFQNNGVVDDSQLPKDRFSAERLKGVDSTLKIQPAKLEDSAVYLCASSSLQGSNEKLFFGSGTQLSVL.

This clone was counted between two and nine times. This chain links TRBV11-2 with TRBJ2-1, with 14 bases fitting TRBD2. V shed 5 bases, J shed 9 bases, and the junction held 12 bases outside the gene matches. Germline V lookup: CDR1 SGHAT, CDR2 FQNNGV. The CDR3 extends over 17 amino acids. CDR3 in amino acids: CASSPKSGLAGVGEQFF. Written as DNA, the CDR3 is TGTGCCAGCAGCCCCAAATCGGGACTAGCGGGGGTGGGTGAGCAGTTCTTC.

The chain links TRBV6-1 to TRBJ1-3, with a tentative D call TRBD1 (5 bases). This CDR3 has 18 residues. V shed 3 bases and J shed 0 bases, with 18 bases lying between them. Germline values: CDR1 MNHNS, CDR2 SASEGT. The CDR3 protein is CASSEVLVRASSGNTIYF. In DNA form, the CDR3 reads TGTGCCAGCAGTGAGGTTTTGGTCAGGGCGAGCTCTGGAAACACCATATATTTT.

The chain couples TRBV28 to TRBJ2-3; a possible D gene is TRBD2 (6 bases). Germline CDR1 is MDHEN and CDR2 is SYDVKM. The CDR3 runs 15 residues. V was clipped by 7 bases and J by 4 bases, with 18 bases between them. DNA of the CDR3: TGTGCCAGCACCGAAGCGACTAGTATTTCAGATACGCAGTATTTT. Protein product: CASTEATSISDTQYF.

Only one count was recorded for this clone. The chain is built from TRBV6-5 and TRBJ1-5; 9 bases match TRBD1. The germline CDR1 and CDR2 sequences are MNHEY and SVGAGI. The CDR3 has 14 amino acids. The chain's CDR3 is CASNRGLFNQPQHF. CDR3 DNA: TGTGCTAGTAACAGGGGGCTGTTCAATCAGCCCCAGCATTTT.

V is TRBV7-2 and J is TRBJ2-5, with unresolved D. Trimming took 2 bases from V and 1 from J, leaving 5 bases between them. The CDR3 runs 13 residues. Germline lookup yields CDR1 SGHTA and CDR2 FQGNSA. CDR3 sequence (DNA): TGTGCCAGCAGCTTACTCTCCCAAGAGACCCAGTACTTC. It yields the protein CASSLLSQETQYF.

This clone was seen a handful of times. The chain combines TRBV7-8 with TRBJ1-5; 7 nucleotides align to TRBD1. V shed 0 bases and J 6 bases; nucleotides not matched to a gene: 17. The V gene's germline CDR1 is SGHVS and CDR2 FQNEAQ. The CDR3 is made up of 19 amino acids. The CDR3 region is CASSLAGGRGSRSGQPQHF. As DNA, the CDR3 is TGTGCCAGCAGCTTAGCGGGAGGCAGGGGGAGTCGCAGCGGTCAGCCCCAGCATTTT.

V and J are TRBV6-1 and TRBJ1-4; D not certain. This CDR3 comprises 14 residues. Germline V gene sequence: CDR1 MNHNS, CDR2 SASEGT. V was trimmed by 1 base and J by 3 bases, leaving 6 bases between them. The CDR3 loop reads CASSEGGANEKLFF. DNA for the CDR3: TGTGCCAGCAGTGAAGGGGGAGCTAATGAAAAACTGTTTTTT.

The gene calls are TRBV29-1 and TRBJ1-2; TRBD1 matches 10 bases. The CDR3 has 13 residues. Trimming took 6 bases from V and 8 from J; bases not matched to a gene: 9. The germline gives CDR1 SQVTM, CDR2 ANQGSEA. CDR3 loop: CSVAMGTGEGYTF. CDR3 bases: TGCAGCGTCGCGATGGGGACAGGGGAGGGCTACACCTTC.

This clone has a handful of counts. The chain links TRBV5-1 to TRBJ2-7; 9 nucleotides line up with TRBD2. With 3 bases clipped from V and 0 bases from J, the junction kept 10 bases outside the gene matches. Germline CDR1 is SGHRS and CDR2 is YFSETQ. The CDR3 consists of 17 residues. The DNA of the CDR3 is TGCGCCAGCAGCTACGGAGGACTAGCGACTAGCTCCTACGAGCAGTACTTC. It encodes CASSYGGLATSSYEQYF.

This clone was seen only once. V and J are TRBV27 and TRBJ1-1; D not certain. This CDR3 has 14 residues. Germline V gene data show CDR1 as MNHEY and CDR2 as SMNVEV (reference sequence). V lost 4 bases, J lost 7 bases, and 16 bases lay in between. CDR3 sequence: CASSWGAGWGEAFF. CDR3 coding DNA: TGTGCCAGCAGTTGGGGAGCGGGCTGGGGTGAAGCTTTCTTT.

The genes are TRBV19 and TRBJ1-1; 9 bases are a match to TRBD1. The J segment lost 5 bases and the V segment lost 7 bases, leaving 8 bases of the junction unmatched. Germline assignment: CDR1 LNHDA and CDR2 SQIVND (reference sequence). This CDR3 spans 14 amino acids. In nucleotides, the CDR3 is TGTGCCAGTACTCCGGACAGGGGTCTAACTGAAGCTTTCTTT. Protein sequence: CASTPDRGLTEAFF.

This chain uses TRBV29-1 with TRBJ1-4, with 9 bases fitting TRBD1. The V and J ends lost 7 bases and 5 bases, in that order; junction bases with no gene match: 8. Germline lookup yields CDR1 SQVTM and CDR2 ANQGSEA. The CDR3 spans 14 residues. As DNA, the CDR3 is TGCAGCGCCCTACGACAGGGGGGAAATGAAAAACTGTTTTTT. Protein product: CSALRQGGNEKLFF.

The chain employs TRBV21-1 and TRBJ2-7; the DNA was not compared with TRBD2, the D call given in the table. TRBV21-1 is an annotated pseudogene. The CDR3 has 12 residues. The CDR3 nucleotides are TGTGCCAGCAGCAAAGCGCCGGACGAGCAGTACTTC. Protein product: CASSKAPDEQYF.

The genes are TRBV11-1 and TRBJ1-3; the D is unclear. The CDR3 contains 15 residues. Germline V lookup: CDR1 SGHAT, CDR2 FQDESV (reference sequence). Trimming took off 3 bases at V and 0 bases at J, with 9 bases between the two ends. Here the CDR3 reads CASSLEGISGNTIYF. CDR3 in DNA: TGTGCCAGCAGCTTGGAGGGAATCTCTGGAAACACCATATATTTT.

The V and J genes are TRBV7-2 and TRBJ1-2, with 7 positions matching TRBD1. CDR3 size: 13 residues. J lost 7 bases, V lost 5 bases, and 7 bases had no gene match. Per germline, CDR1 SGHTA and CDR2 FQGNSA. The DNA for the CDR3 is TGTGCCAGCAGCAGCAGACAGGGAGTTGGCTACACCTTC. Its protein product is CASSSRQGVGYTF.

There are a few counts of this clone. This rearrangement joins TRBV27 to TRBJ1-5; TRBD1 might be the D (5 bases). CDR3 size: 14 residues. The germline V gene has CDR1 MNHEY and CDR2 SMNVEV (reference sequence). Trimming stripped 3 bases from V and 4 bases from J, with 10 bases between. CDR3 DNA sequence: TGTGCCAGCAGTTTCACAGGACCAAATCAGCCCCAGCATTTT. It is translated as CASSFTGPNQPQHF.

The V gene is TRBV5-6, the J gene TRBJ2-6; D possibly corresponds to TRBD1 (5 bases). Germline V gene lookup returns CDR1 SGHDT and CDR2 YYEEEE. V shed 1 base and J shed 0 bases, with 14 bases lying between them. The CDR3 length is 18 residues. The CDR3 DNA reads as TGTGCCAGCAGCTTGATGGTCAGGGCTAACTCTGGGGCCAACGTCCTGACTTTC. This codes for CASSLMVRANSGANVLTF.

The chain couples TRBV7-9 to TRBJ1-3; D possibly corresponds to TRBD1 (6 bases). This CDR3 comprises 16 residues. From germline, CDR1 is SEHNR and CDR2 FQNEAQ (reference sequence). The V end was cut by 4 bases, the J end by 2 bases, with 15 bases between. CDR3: CASSSSRGAPGNTIYF. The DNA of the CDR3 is TGTGCCAGCAGCTCTAGCCGGGGGGCGCCTGGAAACACCATATATTTT. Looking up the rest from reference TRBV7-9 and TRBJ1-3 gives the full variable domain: DTGVSQNPRHKITKRGQNVTFRCDPISEHNRLYWYRQTLGQGPEFLTYFQNEAQLEKSRLLSDRFSAERPKGSFSTLEIQRTEQGDSAMYLCASSSSRGAPGNTIYFGEGSWLTVV.

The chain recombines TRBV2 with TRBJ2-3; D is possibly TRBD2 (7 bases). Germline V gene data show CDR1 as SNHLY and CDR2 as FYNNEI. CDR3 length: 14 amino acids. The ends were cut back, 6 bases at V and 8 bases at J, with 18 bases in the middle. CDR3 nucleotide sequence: TGTGCCAGCAGAGGCGGGGGCAGTGAAGTTACGCAGTATTTT. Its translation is CASRGGGSEVTQYF.

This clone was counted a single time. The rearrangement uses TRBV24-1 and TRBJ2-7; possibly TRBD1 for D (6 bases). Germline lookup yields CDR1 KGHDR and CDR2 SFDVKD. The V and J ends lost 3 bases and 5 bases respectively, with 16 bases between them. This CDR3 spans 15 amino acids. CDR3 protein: CATSDPRDTSNEQYF. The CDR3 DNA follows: TGTGCCACCAGTGATCCCCGGGACACCTCTAACGAGCAGTACTTC.

The CDR3 spells CASSFGEGNTIYF. CDR3 in DNA: TGTGCCAGCAGCTTCGGGGAGGGAAACACCATATATTTT. V usage is TRBV11-2 and J usage is TRBJ1-3, with unresolved D. Trimming left V 3 bases short and J 4 bases short, with 7 bases between. The length of the CDR3 is 13 residues. CDR1 SGHAT and CDR2 FQNNGV come from the germline V gene.

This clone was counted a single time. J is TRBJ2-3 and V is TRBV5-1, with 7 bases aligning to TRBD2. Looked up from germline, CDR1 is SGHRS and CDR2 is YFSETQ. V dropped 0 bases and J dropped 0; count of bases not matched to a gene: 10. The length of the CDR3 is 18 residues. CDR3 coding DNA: TGCGCCAGCAGCTTGGCGGGGGGATTTACGCTAAGCACAGATACGCAGTATTTT. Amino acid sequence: CASSLAGGFTLSTDTQYF.

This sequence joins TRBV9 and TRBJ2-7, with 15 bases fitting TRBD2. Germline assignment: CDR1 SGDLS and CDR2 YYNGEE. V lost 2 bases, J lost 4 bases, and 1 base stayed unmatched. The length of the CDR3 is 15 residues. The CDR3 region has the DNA TGTGCCAGCAGCGTGGGACTAGCGGGAGGATACGAGCAGTACTTC. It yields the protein CASSVGLAGGYEQYF.

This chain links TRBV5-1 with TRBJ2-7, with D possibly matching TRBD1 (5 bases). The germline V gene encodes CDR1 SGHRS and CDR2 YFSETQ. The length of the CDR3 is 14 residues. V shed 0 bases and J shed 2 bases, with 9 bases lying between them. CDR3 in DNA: TGCGCCAGCAGCTTGGGGACGGACACCTACGAGCAGTACTTC. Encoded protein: CASSLGTDTYEQYF.

CDR3 in DNA: TGTGCCAGCAGCCCGCCGGGGACTAGAGATACCGGGGAGCTGTTTTTT. As protein: CASSPPGTRDTGELFF. The rearrangement joins TRBV7-9 to TRBJ2-2, with 8 bases that match TRBD2. Germline values: CDR1 SEHNR, CDR2 FQNEAQ (reference sequence). Losses at the gene ends were 5 bases for V and 5 bases for J; bases not matched to a gene: 10. This CDR3 contains 16 residues.